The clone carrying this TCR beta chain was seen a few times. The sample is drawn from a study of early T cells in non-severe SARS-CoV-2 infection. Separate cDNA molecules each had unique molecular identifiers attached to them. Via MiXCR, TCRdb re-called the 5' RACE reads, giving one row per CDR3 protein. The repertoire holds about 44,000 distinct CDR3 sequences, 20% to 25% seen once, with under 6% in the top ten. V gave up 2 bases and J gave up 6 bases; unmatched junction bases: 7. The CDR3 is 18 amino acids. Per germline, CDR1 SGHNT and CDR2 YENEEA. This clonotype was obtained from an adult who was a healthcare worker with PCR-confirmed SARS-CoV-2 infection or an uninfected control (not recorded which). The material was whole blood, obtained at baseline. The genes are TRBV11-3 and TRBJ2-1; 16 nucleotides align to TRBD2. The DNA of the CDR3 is TGTGCCAGCAGCTTACACGGGACTAGCGGGGGGGCCCCCAATGAGCAGTTCTTC. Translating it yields CASSLHGTSGGAPNEQFF.